This entry is about one TCR beta chain. Its matching antigen is unknown. These data come from a study of CD8 T cells in ankylosing spondylitis. Making use of molecular barcodes, quantitative 5'-RACE generated TCR beta libraries. A single record per CDR3 protein comes from TCRdb applying MiXCR to the 5' RACE reads. There are 800,000 to 900,000 distinct CDR3 sequences in the sample; roughly 12% occur only once, and approximately 0.46% lies in the top ten. V was shortened by 4 bases and J by 1 base, with 17 bases between the two germline ends. The CDR3 runs 17 residues. The germline CDR1 and CDR2 sequences are LGHNA and YSLEER. General study results and limits: CD8+ by phenotype, disease-linked clones were relatively rare in peripheral blood. Ankylosing spondylitis blood appeared to be characterized by a TCR beta motif of 7 to 9 highly homologous variants. Earlier reports found some motif variants in synovial fluid and blood in reactive arthritis.

The gene calls are TRBV4-3 and TRBJ2-4; possibly TRBD2 for D (6 bases). The source of this sequence is a male donor with ankylosing spondylitis. Sequencing was done on a sample of blood, either unsorted or a sorted T cell fraction (not recorded which). CDR3 loop: CASSRNHGGLAKNIQYF. In nucleotides, the CDR3 is TGCGCCAGCAGCCGAAACCACGGGGGTCTTGCCAAAAACATTCAGTACTTC.